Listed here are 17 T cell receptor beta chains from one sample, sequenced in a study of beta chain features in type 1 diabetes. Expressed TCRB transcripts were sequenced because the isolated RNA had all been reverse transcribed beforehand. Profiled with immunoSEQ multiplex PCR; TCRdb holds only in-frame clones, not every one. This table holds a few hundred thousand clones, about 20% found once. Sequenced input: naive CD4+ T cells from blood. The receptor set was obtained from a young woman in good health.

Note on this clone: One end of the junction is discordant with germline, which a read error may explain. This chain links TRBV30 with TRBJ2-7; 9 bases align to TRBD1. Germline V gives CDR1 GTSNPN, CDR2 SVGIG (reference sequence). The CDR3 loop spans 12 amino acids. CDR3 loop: CAWSVVQGANNF. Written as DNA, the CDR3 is TGTGCCTGGAGTGTAGTACAGGGGGCGAATAACTTC.

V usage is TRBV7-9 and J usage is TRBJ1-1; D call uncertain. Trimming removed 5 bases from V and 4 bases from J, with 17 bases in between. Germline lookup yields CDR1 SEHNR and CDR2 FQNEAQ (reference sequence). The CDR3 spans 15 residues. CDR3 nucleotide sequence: TGTGCCAGCAGCCAAGGAGGGCGAGGGAGCACTGAAGCTTTCTTT. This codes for CASSQGGRGSTEAFF.

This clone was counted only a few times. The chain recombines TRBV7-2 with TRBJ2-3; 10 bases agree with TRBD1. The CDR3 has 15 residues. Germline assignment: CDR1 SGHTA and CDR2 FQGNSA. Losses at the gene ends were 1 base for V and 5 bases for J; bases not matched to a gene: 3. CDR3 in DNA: TGTGCCAGCAGCTTAGGTGGACAGGGGGGAGATACGCAGTATTTT. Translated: CASSLGGQGGDTQYF.

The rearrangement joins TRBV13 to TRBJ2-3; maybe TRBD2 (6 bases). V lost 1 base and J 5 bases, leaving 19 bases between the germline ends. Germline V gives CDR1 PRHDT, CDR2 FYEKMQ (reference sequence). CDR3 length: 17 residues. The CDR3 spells CASSLAPLTGAIDTQYF. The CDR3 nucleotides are TGTGCCAGCAGCTTAGCCCCCCTCACGGGAGCGATAGATACGCAGTATTTT.

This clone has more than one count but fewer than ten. The CDR3 DNA reads as TGTGCTAGTGGTTTGAGGACTAGCACCGGCGAGCAGTACTTC. Residues: CASGLRTSTGEQYF. The V gene is TRBV12-5, the J gene TRBJ2-7, with TRBD2 identical over 8 bases. The CDR3 loop spans 14 amino acids. Trimming at V came to 2 bases and at J to 6 bases, leaving 6 bases not matched to a gene. The germline CDR1 and CDR2 sequences are LGHNT and FRNRAP.

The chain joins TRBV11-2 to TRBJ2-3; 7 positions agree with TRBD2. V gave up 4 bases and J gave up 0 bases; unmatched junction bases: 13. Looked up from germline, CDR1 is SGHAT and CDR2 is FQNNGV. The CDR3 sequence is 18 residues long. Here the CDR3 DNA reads TGTGCCAGCAGCTCTTCGACTAGCAGACCTTATAGCACAGATACGCAGTATTTT. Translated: CASSSSTSRPYSTDTQYF.

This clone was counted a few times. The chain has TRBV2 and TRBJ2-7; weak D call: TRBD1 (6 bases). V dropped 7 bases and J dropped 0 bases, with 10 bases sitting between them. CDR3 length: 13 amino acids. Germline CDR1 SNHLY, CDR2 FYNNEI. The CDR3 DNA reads TGTGCCAGCAAACTGGGACACTCCTACGAGCAGTACTTC. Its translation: CASKLGHSYEQYF.

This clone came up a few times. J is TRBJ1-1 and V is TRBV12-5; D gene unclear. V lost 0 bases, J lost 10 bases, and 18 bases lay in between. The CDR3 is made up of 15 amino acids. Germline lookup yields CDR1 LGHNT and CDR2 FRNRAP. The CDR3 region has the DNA TGTGCTAGTGGTTTGGTAGTTTCGCAGGCCTTCCGAGCTTTCTTT. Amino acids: CASGLVVSQAFRAFF.

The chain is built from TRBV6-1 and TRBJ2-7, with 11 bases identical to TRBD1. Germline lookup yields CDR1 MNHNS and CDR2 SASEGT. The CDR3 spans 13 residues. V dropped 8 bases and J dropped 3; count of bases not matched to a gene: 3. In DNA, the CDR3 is TGTGCCAGCGGGGACAGGGGGATCTACGAGCAGTACTTC. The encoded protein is CASGDRGIYEQYF.

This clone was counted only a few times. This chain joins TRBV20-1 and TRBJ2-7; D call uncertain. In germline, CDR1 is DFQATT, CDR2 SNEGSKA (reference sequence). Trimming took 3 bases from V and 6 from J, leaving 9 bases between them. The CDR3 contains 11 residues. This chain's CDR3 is CSASRTGEQYF. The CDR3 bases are TGCAGTGCTAGCCGCACGGGCGAGCAGTACTTC.

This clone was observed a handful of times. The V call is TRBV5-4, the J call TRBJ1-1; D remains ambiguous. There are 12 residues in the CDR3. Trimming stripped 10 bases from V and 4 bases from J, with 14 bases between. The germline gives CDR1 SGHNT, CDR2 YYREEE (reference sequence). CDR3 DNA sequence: TGTGCCGGGAGTAATGGCGGCACTGAAGCTTTCTTT. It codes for CAGSNGGTEAFF.

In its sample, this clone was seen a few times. CDR3 sequence reads: CASSQGLAGALYEQYF. CDR3 coding DNA: TGTGCCAGCAGCCAGGGACTAGCGGGGGCTCTATACGAGCAGTACTTC. The gene calls are TRBV7-2 and TRBJ2-7, with 14 bases aligning to TRBD2. CDR1 is SGHTA, CDR2 FQGNSA, per germline. This CDR3 region has 16 residues. The V gene end was trimmed by 5 bases and the J gene end by 4 bases; junction bases not matched to a gene: 7.

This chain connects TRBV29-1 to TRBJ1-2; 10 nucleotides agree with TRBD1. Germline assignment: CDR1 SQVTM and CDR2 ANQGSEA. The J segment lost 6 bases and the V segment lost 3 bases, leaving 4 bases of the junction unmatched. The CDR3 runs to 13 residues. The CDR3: CSVETGGVDGYTF. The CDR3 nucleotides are TGCAGCGTTGAGACAGGGGGCGTCGATGGCTACACCTTC. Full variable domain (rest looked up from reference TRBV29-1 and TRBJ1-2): SAVISQKPSRDICQRGTSLTIQCQVDSQVTMMFWYRQQPGQSLTLIATANQGSEATYESGFVIDKFPISRPNLTFSTLTVSNMSPEDSSIYLCSVETGGVDGYTFGSGTRLTVV.

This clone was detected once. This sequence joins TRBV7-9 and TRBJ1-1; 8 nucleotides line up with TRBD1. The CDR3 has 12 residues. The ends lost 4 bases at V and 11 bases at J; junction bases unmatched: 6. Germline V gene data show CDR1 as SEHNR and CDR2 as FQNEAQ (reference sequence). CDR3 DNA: TGTGCCAGCAGCTGGACAGGGTATGATGCTTTCTTT. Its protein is CASSWTGYDAFF.

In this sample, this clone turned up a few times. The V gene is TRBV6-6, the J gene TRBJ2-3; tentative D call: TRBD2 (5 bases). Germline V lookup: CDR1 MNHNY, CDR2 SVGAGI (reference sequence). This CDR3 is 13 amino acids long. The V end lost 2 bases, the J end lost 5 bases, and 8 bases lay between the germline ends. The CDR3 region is CASSYEREDTQYF. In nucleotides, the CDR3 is TGTGCCAGCAGTTACGAGAGGGAAGATACGCAGTATTTT.

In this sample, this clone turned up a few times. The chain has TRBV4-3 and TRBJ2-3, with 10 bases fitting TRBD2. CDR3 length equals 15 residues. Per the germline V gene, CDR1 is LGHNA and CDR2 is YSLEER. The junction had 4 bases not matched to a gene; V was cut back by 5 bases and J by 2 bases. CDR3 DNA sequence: TGCGCCAGCAGCTCTAGCGGGAGCTACACAGATACGCAGTATTTT. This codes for CASSSSGSYTDTQYF.

CDR3 loop: CASRDNQETQYF. In DNA, the CDR3 is TGTGCCAGCAGAGACAACCAAGAGACCCAGTACTTC. The rearrangement links TRBV2 to TRBJ2-5; D gene ambiguous. V shed 6 bases and J shed 0 bases, with 5 bases lying between them. The germline V gene encodes CDR1 SNHLY and CDR2 FYNNEI. The CDR3 covers 12 residues.